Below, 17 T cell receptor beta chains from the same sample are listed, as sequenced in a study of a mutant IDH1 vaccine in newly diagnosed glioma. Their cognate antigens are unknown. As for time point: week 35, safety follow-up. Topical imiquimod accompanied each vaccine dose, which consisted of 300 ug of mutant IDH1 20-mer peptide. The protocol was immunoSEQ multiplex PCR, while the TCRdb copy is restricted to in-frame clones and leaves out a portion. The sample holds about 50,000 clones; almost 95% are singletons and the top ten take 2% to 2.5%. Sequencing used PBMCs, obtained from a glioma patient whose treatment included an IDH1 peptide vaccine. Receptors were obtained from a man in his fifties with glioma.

CDR3 nucleotides: TGTGCCAGCAGCGATTTAGCGGGGAATGAGCAGTTCTTC. It is translated as CASSDLAGNEQFF. The chain carries TRBV2 and TRBJ2-1; 8 bases are shared with TRBD2. V lost 6 bases to trimming and J lost 7 bases; unmatched junction nucleotides: 5. The CDR3 has 13 residues. From germline, CDR1 is SNHLY and CDR2 FYNNEI.

CDR3 sequence reads: CASSPSVFGQGIYEQYF. The CDR3 nucleotides are TGTGCCAGCAGCCCCAGCGTTTTTGGACAGGGAATCTACGAGCAGTACTTC. J is TRBJ2-7 and V is TRBV13; 8 bases map to TRBD1. The J segment lost 3 bases and the V segment lost 5 bases, leaving 15 bases of the junction unmatched. The CDR3 is 17 residues long. Germline CDR1 PRHDT, CDR2 FYEKMQ (reference sequence).

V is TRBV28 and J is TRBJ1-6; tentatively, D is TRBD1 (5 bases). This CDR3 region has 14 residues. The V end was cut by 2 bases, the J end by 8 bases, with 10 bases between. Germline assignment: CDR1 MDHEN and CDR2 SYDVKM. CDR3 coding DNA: TGTGCCAGCAGTTTAGAACAGGACTATTCACCCCTCCACTTT. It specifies CASSLEQDYSPLHF.

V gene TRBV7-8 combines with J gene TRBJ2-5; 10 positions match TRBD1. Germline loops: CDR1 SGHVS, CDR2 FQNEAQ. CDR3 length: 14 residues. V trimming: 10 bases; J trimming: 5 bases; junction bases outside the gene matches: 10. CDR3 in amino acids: CATKPRDRGETQYF. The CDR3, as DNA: TGTGCCACCAAGCCCCGGGACAGGGGCGAGACCCAGTACTTC.

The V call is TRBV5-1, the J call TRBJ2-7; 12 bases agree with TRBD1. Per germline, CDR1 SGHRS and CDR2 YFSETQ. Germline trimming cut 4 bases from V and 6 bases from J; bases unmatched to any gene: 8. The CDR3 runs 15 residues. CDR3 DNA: TGCGCCAGCAGCGCAGGGACAGGGGGCTCTGGCGAGCAGTACTTC. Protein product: CASSAGTGGSGEQYF.

The CDR3 DNA is TGTGCCAGCAGTCGACAGTCGAGCTCCTACAATGAGCAGTTCTTC. It yields the protein CASSRQSSSYNEQFF. The chain uses TRBV6-4 and TRBJ2-1; tentatively, D is TRBD1 (5 bases). V was shortened by 5 bases and J by 0 bases, with 11 bases between the two germline ends. This CDR3 comprises 15 residues. Germline V gene sequence: CDR1 MRHNA, CDR2 SNTAGT.

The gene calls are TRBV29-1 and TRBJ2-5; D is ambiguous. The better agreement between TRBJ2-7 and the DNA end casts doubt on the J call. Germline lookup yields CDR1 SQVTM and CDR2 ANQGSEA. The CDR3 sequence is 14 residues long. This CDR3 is CSAVPVTSTYEQYF. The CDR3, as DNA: TGCAGCGCGGTTCCGGTCACCTCCACCTACGAGCAGTACTTC.

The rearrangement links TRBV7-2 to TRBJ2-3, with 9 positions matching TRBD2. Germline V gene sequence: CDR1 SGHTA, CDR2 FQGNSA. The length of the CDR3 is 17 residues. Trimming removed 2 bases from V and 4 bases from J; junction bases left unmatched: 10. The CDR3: CASSLHSSGGIADTQYF. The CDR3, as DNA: TGTGCCAGCAGCTTACATAGTAGCGGGGGTATCGCAGATACGCAGTATTTT.

The CDR3 DNA is TGTGCCTGGAGGCCTGGGGCAGGTAAAGAGACCCAGTACTTC. Its translation: CAWRPGAGKETQYF. V and J are TRBV30 and TRBJ2-5, with D perhaps TRBD1 (5 bases). CDR1 is GTSNPN and CDR2 is SVGIG in the germline V gene (reference sequence). This CDR3 has 14 amino acids. The V gene lost 3 bases and the J gene lost 3 bases, with 14 bases spanning the gap.

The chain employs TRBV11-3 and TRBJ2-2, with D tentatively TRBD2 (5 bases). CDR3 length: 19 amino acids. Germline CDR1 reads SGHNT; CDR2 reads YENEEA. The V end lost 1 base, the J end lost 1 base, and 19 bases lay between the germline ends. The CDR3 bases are TGTGCCAGCAGCTTAGGGAGTTTGAGAGCGGTTATGAACACCGGGGAGCTGTTTTTT. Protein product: CASSLGSLRAVMNTGELFF. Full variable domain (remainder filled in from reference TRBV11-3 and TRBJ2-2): EAGVVQSPRYKIIEKKQPVAFWCNPISGHNTLYWYLQNLGQGPELLIRYENEEAVDDSQLPKDRFSAERLKGVDSTLKIQPAELGDSAVYLCASSLGSLRAVMNTGELFFGEGSRLTVL.

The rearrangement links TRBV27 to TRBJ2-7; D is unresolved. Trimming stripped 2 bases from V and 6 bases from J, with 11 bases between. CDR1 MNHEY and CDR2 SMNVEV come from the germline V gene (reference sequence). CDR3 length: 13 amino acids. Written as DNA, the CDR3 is TGTGCCAGCAGTTTACGACAAGTAACCGAGCAGTACTTC. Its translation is CASSLRQVTEQYF.

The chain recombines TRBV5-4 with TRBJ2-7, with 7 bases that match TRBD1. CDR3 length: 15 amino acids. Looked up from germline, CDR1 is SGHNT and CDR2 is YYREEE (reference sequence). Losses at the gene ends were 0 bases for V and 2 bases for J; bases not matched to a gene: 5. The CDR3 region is CASSLGQTGAYEQYF. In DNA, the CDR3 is TGTGCCAGCAGCTTGGGACAAACAGGGGCCTACGAGCAGTACTTC.

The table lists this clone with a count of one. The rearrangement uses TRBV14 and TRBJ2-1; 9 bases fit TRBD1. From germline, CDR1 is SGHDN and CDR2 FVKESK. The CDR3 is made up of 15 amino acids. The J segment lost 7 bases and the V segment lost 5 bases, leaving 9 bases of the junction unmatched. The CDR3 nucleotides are TGTGCCAGCAGCTACAGGACAGGGGTCGGTAATGAGCAGTTCTTC. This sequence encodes CASSYRTGVGNEQFF.

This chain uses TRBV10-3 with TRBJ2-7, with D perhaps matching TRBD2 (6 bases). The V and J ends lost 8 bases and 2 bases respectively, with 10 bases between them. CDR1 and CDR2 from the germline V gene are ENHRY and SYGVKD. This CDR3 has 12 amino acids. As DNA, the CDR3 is TGTGCCATCGGGGGGACCGCCTACGAGCAGTACTTC. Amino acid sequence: CAIGGTAYEQYF.

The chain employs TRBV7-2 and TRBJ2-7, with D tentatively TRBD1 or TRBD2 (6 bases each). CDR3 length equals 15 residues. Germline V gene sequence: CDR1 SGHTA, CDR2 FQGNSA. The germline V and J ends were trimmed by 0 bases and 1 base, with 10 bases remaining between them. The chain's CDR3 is CASSLAGGSSYEQYF. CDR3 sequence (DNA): TGTGCCAGCAGCTTAGCGGGGGGCAGTTCCTACGAGCAGTACTTC.

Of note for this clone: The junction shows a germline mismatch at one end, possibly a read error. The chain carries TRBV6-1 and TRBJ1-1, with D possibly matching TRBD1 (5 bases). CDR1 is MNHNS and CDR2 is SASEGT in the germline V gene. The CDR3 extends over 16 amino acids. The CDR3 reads CASREAGVGVRTEAFF. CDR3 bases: TGTGCCAGCAGAGAAGCAGGAGTGGGGGTTCGCACTGAAGCTTTCTTT.

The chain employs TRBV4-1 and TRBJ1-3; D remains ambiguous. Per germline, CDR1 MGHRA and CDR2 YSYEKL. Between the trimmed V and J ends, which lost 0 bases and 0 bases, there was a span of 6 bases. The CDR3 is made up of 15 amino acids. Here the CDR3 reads CASSQEGLSGNTIYF. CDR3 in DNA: TGCGCCAGCAGCCAAGAAGGGCTCTCTGGAAACACCATATATTTT.